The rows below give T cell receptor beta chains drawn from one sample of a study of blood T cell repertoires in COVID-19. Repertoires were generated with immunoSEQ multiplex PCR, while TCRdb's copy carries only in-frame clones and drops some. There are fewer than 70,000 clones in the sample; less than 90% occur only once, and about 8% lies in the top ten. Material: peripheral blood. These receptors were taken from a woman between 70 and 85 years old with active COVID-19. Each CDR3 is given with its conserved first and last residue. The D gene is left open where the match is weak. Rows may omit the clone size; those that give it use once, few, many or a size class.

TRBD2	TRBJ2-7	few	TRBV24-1	CATSDMGLAGGWYEQYF	TGTGCCACCAGTGATATGGGACTAGCGGGAGGGTGGTACGAGCAGTACTTC
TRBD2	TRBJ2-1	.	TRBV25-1	CASGEPGTSGRASPEQFF	TGTGCCAGCGGCGAACCCGGGACTAGCGGGAGGGCCTCGCCTGAGCAGTTCTTC
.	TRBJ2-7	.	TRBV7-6	CASSSHLARYEQYF	TGTGCCAGCAGCTCGCACCTAGCGAGATACGAGCAGTACTTC
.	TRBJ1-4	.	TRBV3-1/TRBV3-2	CASSHLSTNEKLFF	TGTGCCAGCAGCCATTTGTCTACTAATGAAAAACTGTTTTTT
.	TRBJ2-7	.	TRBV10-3	CAISEGLGGYEQYF	TGTGCCATCAGTGAGGGACTAGGGGGTTACGAGCAGTACTTC
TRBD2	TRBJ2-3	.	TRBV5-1	CASTLAGARADTQYF	TGCGCCAGCACCTTAGCGGGAGCTCGTGCAGATACGCAGTATTTT
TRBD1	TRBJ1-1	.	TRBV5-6	CASSSYPGRGKDTEAFF	TGTGCCAGCAGCTCGTACCCGGGCAGGGGGAAAGACACTGAAGCTTTCTTT
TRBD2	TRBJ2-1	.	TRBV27	CASSWGLGYNEQFF	TGTGCCAGCAGTTGGGGACTAGGCTACAATGAGCAGTTCTTC
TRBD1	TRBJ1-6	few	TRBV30	CAWRGQVNSPLHF	TGTGCCTGGCGGGGACAGGTTAATTCACCCCTCCACTTT
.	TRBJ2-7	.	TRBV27	CASRPSPGGTLAYF	TGTGCCAGCAGACCGTCCCCCGGGGGGACATTAGCTTACTTC
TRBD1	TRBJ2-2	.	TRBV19	CASSRDRAATGELFF	TGTGCCAGTTCCCGGGACAGGGCTGCCACCGGGGAGCTGTTTTTT
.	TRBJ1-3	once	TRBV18	CASSPRAEGNTIYF	TGTGCCAGCTCACCACGGGCAGAGGGAAACACCATATATTTT
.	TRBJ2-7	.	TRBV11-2	CASSLGGGSYEQYF	TGTGCCAGCAGCTTAGGAGGTGGGAGCTACGAGCAGTACTTC
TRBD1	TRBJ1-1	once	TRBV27	CASSLEGSRDSMNTEAFF	TGTGCCAGCAGTTTAGAAGGTTCGAGGGACAGCATGAACACTGAAGCTTTCTTT
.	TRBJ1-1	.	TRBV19	CASSPRTDFMNTEAFF	TGTGCCAGTAGTCCAAGGACAGACTTTATGAACACTGAAGCTTTCTTT
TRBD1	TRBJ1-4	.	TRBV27	CASKGHGQGNEKLFF	TGTGCCAGCAAGGGTCACGGACAGGGGAATGAAAAACTGTTTTTT
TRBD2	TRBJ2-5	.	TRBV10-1	CASSESVTSGQETQYF	TGCGCCAGCAGTGAGTCGGTGACTAGCGGACAAGAGACCCAGTACTTC
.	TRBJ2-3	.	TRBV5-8	CASSRRTDTQYF	TGTGCCAGCAGCCGCCGGACAGATACGCAGTATTTT
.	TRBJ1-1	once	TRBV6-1	CASSEAMWGDGEAFF	TGTGCCAGCAGTGAAGCAATGTGGGGGGACGGTGAAGCTTTCTTT
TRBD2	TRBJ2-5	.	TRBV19	CASSPGLAETQYF	TGTGCCAGTAGCCCGGGACTAGCGGAGACCCAGTACTTC
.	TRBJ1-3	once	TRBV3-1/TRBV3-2	CASSSPQGSSGNTIYF	TGTGCCAGCAGCTCTCCCCAGGGATCCTCTGGAAACACCATATATTTT
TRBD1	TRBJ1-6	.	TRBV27	CASSIQTGYNSPLHF	TGTGCCAGCAGTATCCAGACAGGGTATAATTCACCCCTCCACTTT
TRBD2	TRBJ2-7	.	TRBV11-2	CASSPGLASYEQYF	TGTGCCAGCAGCCCCGGACTAGCCTCCTACGAGCAGTACTTC
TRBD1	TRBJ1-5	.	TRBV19	CASSIYTGDQPQHF	TGTGCCAGTAGTATTTATACAGGGGACCAGCCCCAGCATTTT
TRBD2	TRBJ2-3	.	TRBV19	CASSFRGLAGDGRDTQYF	TGTGCCAGTAGTTTCCGAGGACTAGCGGGAGATGGTAGGGATACGCAGTATTTT
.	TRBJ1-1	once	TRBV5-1	CASAVGGATEAFF	TGCGCCAGCGCTGTGGGGGGAGCCACTGAAGCTTTCTTT
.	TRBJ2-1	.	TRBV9	CASSVLSSYNEQFF	TGTGCCAGCAGCGTACTTAGCTCCTACAATGAGCAGTTCTTC
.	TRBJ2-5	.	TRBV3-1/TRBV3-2	CASSQDRGRLQETQYF	TGTGCCAGCAGCCAAGATCGGGGGAGGCTCCAAGAGACCCAGTACTTC
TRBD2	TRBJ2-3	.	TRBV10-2	CASSEAVAGGPTDTQYF	TGCGCCAGCAGTGAGGCAGTAGCGGGAGGGCCGACAGATACGCAGTATTTT
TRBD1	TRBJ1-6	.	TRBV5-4	CASHPRDRASNSPLHF	TGTGCCAGCCACCCCCGGGACAGGGCTTCTAATTCACCCCTCCACTTT
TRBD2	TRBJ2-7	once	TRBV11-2	CASRRTSGSGNEQYF	TGTGCCAGCAGACGTACTAGCGGGAGCGGGAACGAGCAGTACTTC
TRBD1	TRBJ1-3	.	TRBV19	CASREAPGQGTRRSGNTIYF	TGTGCCAGTAGGGAAGCACCGGGACAGGGGACTCGACGCTCTGGAAACACCATATATTTT
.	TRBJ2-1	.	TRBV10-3	CAISEELTRNEQFF	TGTGCCATCAGTGAGGAGTTGACTCGCAATGAGCAGTTCTTC